These 9 T cell receptor beta chains share one sample of origin, sequenced in a study of blood T cell repertoires in COVID-19. Here immunoSEQ multiplex PCR was the method, and the copy in TCRdb shows in-frame clones only, minus some. The table records 350,000 or so clones, about 92% of them present only once. The specimen sequenced was peripheral blood. The receptor source for this set is a woman in her sixties or seventies with COVID-19, enrolled during active disease.

The rearrangement uses TRBV7-8 and TRBJ2-2; D is uncertain. The V gene lost 3 bases and the J gene lost 8 bases, with 10 bases spanning the gap. CDR3 length: 13 residues. Looked up from germline, CDR1 is SGHVS and CDR2 is FQNEAQ. CDR3 sequence (DNA): TGTGCCAGCAGCTTGGAGTTTGCGGGGGAGCTGTTTTTT. Protein sequence: CASSLEFAGELFF.

This clone has a handful of counts. CDR3 protein: CASSDGTGGSPLHF. The CDR3 bases are TGTGCCAGCAGCGACGGGACAGGTGGCTCACCCCTCCACTTT. The genes are TRBV7-9 and TRBJ1-6; 8 bases are shared with TRBD1. V shed 5 bases and J 10 bases; nucleotides not matched to a gene: 7. The germline CDR1 and CDR2 sequences are SEHNR and FQNEAQ (reference sequence). The CDR3 runs to 14 residues.

In this sample, this clone turned up once. Other DNA sequences of this sample code for an identical CDR3. The rearrangement joins TRBV5-1 to TRBJ1-1, with unresolved D. CDR1 and CDR2 from the germline V gene are SGHRS and YFSETQ. V lost 1 base to trimming and J lost 1 base, with 11 bases between them. This CDR3 is built from 15 residues. The CDR3 coding sequence is TGCGCCAGCAGCTTGTCGGCAGGTCCGAACACTGAAGCTTTCTTT. Translated, it gives CASSLSAGPNTEAFF.

In its sample, this clone was seen a few times. The V call is TRBV19, the J call TRBJ1-2; D not certain. V lost 4 bases and J lost 5, with 11 bases in between. Germline values: CDR1 LNHDA, CDR2 SQIVND (reference sequence). There are 13 residues in the CDR3. The CDR3 DNA follows: TGTGCCAGTAGTACTGGCAGGAAGTATGGCTACACCTTC. As protein: CASSTGRKYGYTF. Filled out from reference TRBV19 and TRBJ1-2, the complete variable domain reads DGGITQSPKYLFRKEGQNVTLSCEQNLNHDAMYWYRQDPGQGLRLIYYSQIVNDFQKGDIAEGYSVSREKKESFPLTVTSAQKNPTAFYLCASSTGRKYGYTFGSGTRLTVV.

This clone was seen a single time. This chain joins TRBV6-5 and TRBJ1-6; D might be TRBD1 (6 bases). The CDR3 loop spans 15 amino acids. Germline CDR1 MNHEY, CDR2 SVGAGI. V was cut by 4 bases and J by 4 bases, with 11 bases left in between. In DNA, the CDR3 is TGTGCCAGCAGTTTAAACAGGGATTATAATTCACCCCTCCACTTT. This encodes CASSLNRDYNSPLHF.

This chain joins TRBV6-5 and TRBJ1-6, with 7 bases fitting TRBD1. V was clipped by 6 bases and J by 5 bases; unmatched bases: 4. CDR1 and CDR2 (germline): MNHEY, SVGAGI. The CDR3 is 14 residues long. This chain's CDR3 is CASRPTGNNSPLHF. CDR3 nucleotide sequence: TGTGCCAGCAGGCCGACAGGGAATAATTCACCCCTCCACTTT.

On this clone itself: A clone one base away is much larger, so this may be a read error. CDR3 nucleotides: TGCGCCAGCAGCTTGGGTCTACGGGGCACCGGGGAGCTGTTTTTT. It encodes CASSLGLRGTGELFF. The chain links TRBV5-1 to TRBJ2-2; D possibly corresponds to TRBD2 (5 bases). Germline V gene sequence: CDR1 SGHRS, CDR2 YFSETQ. V was clipped by 0 bases and J by 4 bases, with 10 bases between them. The CDR3 spans 15 residues.

V is TRBV7-9 and J is TRBJ2-2, with D unclear. The CDR3 runs 15 residues. The ends were cut back, 2 bases at V and 7 bases at J, with 14 bases in the middle. The germline V gene encodes CDR1 SEHNR and CDR2 FQNEAQ (reference sequence). For the CDR3, the DNA is TGTGCCAGCAGCTTAACTGGCCAGGTCGACGGGGAGCTGTTTTTT. Translated, it gives CASSLTGQVDGELFF.

The gene calls are TRBV6-5 and TRBJ1-5; 9 nucleotides align to TRBD1. Losses at the gene ends were 6 bases for V and 6 bases for J; bases not matched to a gene: 6. Looked up from germline, CDR1 is MNHEY and CDR2 is SVGAGI. The length of the CDR3 is 14 residues. CDR3 DNA sequence: TGTGCCAGCAGCGGGGACAGGGCCCCTCAGCCCCAGCATTTT. Translated: CASSGDRAPQPQHF.